This TCR beta chain was sequenced during a study of shared clonotypes between healthy human individuals (dated by TCRdb to 2018 to 2021). Regarding the complete study: A few men and a couple of women, aged 18 to 49 years, made up the cohort. For each donor, CD4 naive and CD4 memory were each given three plates, CD8 naive was given two plates, and CD8 memory was given one plate. The study deeply sequenced blood TCR repertoires of roughly five healthy adults to estimate repertoire size and the extent of clonotype sharing between individuals. Different laboratories and diverse techniques were used to prepare libraries and sequence TCR repertoires, to increase sequencing depth and limit assay-specific biases. Per donor, leukapheresis produced somewhere between about 0.94 and 10 billion PBMCs.

As to this clone: No antigen is known for it. No per-base quality is available; no much larger clone lies one base away.

Using the deep immunoSEQ assay, TCR CDR3 regions were amplified from genomic DNA by multiplex PCR. Genomic DNA extracted from each cell subset was distributed evenly over all wells of several immunoSEQ 96-well plates, and each plate served as one replicate. Each replicate PCR for sorted subsets received about 210 ng genomic DNA, equal to about 30,000 T cell genomes. Purified libraries were quantified with a Qubit 3.0 fluorometer, sized on a Bioanalyzer 2100, and re-quantified with the KAPA Library Quantification kit. Each immunoSEQ 96-well plate was sequenced on its own single-read 150-cycle Illumina NextSeq 550 flow cell. In the paper's pipeline: The immunoSEQ output contained only junctional sequences without quality scores, so filtering could not match that applied to full-length reads. To assign V/J genes and CDR3, sequences were annotated against IMGT germline references using PyIR, a Python wrapper for IgBLAST v1.9. Reads with weak V/J assignments (E-value above 1e-6), missing CDR3, stop codons, out-of-frame junctions, or ambiguous translated residues were removed. A V3J clonotype was defined by an identical inferred V gene, J gene, and CDR3 amino acid sequence. The percentage overlap between two repertoires was calculated by dividing the number of shared unique clonotypes by the size of the smaller repertoire. Repertoire richness was assessed with RTK rarefaction, the Chao1 estimator, and Recon v2.1 estimates of unobserved clonotypes. OLGA was used to compute generation probabilities for all TCRbeta clonotypes that the gDNA method yielded from a handful of donors. TCRdb carries this immuneACCESS record with in-frame sequences only. Its versions omit some clonotypes, under half of them owing to an unresolved V gene in the studies checked, with the rest unexplained. The V and J calls and the clone size are those of that table, but D and trimming were determined from the DNA. For this sample the table gives around 2,000,000 clones, of which approximately 94% were detected only once. The ten largest clonotypes hold roughly 1% of the sample.

CD8 naive samples were obtained by positive selection for CCR7 among CD45RO-negative cells, yielding a CD45RA+CCR7+ population from which TemRA cells were excluded. The donors were healthy, HIV-negative adults with no recently reported acute infections or vaccinations. Only Caucasian adults living in Nashville, Tennessee, USA were represented among the donors. After blood collection by leukapheresis, PBMCs were isolated using Ficoll-Histopaque density gradient centrifugation and then cryopreserved in the vapor phase of liquid nitrogen. Analytical flow cytometry was used to check the purity and quantity of every magnetically sorted T cell population. Genomic DNA was isolated from each sorted fraction and quantified by UV absorbance on a Nanodrop 2000c. From its cysteine to its phenylalanine, the CDR3 spans 16 amino acids. Kept here is only the CDR3 DNA, which spans 48 bases and is read in frame from base 1. Trimming removed 4 bases from V and 6 bases from J; the gene matches leave 10 bases unexplained. For CDR1 and CDR2, the germline V gene lists SGHTA and FQGTGA.

Overall results and qualifications from the work: Because the study included only a small number of donors, the genetic and exposure-history diversity represented was limited. Even with the large sequencing depth, rarefaction of the sorted-subset datasets indicated that sequencing was incomplete. Naive subsets generally had larger estimated clonotype richness than memory subsets did. Only blood was sampled, and tissue TCR repertoires likely differ from those in blood. Compared with non-shared clonotypes, the clonotypes found in all four sorted-subset donors had higher generation probabilities. Pairwise subsampling indicated that sequencing depth was expected to affect the degree of clonotype sharing among donors. When several donors were compared, the shared fraction of clonotypes was about 5% for naive CD4, around 4% for naive CD8, more than 2% for memory CD4, and 0.35% to 0.5% for memory CD8.

The TCR was taken from a man aged 18 to 29 in good health. Sequencing was performed on naive CD8+ T cells sorted from blood. The sample's cell subset or site, from its label and the paper: CD45RA+CCR7+. The receptor chain draws on TRBV7-3 and TRBJ2-1; 9 central bases correspond to TRBD1. The DNA sequence reads TGTGCCAGCAGCTCCTCCGGGACAGGGAACTTCAATGAGCAGTTCTTC. This is translated as CASSSSGTGNFNEQFF.